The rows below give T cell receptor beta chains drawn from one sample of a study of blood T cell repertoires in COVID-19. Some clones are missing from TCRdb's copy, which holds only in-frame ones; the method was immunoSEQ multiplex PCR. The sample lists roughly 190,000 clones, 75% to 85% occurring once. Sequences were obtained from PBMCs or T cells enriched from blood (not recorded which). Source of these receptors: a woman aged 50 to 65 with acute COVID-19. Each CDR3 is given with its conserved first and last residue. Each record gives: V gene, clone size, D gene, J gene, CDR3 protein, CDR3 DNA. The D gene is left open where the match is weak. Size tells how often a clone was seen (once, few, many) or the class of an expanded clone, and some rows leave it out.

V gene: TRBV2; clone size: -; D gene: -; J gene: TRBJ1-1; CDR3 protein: CASMGGLNTEAFF; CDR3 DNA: TGTGCCAGTATGGGAGGATTGAACACTGAAGCTTTCTTT
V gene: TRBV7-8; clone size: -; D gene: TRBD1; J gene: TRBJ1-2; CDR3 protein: CASSLVKEGTGDGYTF; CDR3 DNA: TGTGCCAGCAGCTTAGTGAAAGAAGGGACAGGAGATGGCTACACCTTC
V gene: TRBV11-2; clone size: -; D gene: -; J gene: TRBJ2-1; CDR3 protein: CASSDSLWAQFF; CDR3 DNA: TGTGCCAGCAGCGACAGTCTATGGGCCCAGTTCTTC
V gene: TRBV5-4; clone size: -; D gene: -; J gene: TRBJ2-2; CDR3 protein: CASSTRGGGPGELFF; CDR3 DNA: TGTGCCAGCAGTACCCGAGGGGGGGGGCCCGGGGAGCTGTTTTTT
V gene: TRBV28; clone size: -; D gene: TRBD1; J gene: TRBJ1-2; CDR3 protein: CASRAQGARNYGYTF; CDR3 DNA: TGTGCCAGCAGGGCACAGGGGGCGCGAAACTATGGCTACACCTTC
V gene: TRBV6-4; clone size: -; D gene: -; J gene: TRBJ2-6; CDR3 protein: CASAIQGTPGANVLTF; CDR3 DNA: TGTGCCAGCGCGATACAGGGTACCCCTGGGGCCAACGTCCTGACTTTC
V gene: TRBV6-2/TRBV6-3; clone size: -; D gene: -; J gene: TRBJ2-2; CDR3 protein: CASSYLGSRVGAGELFF; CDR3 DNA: TGTGCCAGCAGTTACCTCGGGAGTAGGGTGGGCGCCGGGGAGCTGTTTTTT
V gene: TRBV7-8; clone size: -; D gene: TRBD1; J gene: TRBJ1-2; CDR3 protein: CASSGVLGTVYTF; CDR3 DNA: TGTGCCAGCAGCGGTGTCTTAGGGACAGTCTACACCTTC
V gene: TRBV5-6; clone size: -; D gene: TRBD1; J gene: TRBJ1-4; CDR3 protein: CASSATGTANEKLFF; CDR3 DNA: TGTGCCAGCAGCGCGACCGGGACAGCGAATGAAAAACTGTTTTTT
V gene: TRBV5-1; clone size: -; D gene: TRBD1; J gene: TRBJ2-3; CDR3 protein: CASRDRSTDTQYF; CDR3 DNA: TGCGCCAGCCGGGACAGGAGCACAGATACGCAGTATTTT
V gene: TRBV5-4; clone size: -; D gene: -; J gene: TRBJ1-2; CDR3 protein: CASSTDNYGYTF; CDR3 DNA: TGTGCCAGCAGCACAGATAACTATGGCTACACCTTC
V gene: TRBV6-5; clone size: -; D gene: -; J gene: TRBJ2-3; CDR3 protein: CASRLQGSTDTQYF; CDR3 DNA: TGTGCCAGCAGGCTCCAGGGAAGCACAGATACGCAGTATTTT
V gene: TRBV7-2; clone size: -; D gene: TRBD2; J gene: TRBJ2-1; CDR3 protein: CASSLVRWPTSSLEQFF; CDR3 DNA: TGTGCCAGCAGCTTAGTTCGTTGGCCGACTAGCAGTCTAGAGCAGTTCTTC
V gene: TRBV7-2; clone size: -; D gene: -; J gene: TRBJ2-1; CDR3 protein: CASSPPVASSYNEQFF; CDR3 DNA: TGTGCCAGCAGCCCCCCCGTGGCTAGCTCCTACAATGAGCAGTTCTTC
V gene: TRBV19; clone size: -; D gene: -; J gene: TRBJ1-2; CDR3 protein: CASSAGETANYGYTF; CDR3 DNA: TGTGCCAGTAGTGCAGGAGAGACAGCTAACTATGGCTACACCTTC
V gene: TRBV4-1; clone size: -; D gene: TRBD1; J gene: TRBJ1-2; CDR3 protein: CASSARQGDYGYTF; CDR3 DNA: TGCGCCAGCAGCGCTCGACAGGGGGACTATGGCTACACCTTC
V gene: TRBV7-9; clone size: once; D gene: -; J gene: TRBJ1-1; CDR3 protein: CASSSNDYDTEAFF; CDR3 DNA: TGTGCCAGCAGCTCGAACGACTACGACACTGAAGCTTTCTTT
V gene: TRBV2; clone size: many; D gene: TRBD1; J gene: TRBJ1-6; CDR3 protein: CASSEPGGGNSPLHF; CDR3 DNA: TGTGCCAGCAGTGAACCAGGGGGCGGCAATTCACCCCTCCACTTT
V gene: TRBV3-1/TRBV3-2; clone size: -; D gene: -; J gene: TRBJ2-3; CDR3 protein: CASSQEGLGEQYF; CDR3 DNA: TGTGCCAGCAGCCAGGAAGGACTCGGAGAGCAGTATTTT
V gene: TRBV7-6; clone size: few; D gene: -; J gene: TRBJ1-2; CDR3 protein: CASSQPGEGGGYTF; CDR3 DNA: TGTGCCAGCAGCCAACCAGGGGAGGGAGGCGGCTACACCTTC
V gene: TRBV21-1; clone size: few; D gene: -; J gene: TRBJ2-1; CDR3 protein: CASSKGKESSYNEQFF; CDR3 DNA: TGTGCCAGCAGCAAAGGAAAGGAGAGCTCCTACAATGAGCAGTTCTTC
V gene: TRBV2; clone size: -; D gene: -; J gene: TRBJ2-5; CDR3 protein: CASRGLGDQETQYF; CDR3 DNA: TGTGCCAGCAGGGGTCTAGGAGACCAAGAGACCCAGTACTTC
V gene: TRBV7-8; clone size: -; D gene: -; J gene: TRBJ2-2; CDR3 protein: CASSSRQGNTGELFF; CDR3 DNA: TGTGCCAGCAGCTCCCGCCAGGGGAACACCGGGGAGCTGTTTTTT
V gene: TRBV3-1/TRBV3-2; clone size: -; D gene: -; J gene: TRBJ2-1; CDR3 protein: CASSQVAGNNEQFF; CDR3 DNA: TGTGCCAGCAGCCAAGTGGCGGGAAACAATGAGCAGTTCTTC